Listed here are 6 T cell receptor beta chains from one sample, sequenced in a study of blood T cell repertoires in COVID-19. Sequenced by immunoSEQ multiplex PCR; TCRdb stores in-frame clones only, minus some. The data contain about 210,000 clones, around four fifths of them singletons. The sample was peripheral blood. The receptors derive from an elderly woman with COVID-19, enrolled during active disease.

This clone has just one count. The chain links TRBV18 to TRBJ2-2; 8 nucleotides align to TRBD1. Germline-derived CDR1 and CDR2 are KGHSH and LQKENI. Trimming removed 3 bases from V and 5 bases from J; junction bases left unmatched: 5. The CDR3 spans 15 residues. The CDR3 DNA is TGTGCCAGCTCACCGACAGGGGAAGGGACCGGGGAGCTGTTTTTT. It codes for CASSPTGEGTGELFF.

In DNA form, the CDR3 reads TGTGCCACCAGTGACCAGGCCGGGGCCAACGTCCTGACTTTC. Residues: CATSDQAGANVLTF. The rearrangement joins TRBV24-1 to TRBJ2-6; D is unclear. This CDR3 spans 14 amino acids. Germline V gene data show CDR1 as KGHDR and CDR2 as SFDVKD. Trimming took 4 bases from V and 4 from J, leaving 7 bases between them.

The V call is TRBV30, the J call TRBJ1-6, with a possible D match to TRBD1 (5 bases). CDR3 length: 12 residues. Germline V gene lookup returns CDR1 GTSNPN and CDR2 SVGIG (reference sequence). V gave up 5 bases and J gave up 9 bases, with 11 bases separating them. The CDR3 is CAWHTGSSPLHF. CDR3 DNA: TGTGCCTGGCATACAGGTAGTTCACCCCTCCACTTT.

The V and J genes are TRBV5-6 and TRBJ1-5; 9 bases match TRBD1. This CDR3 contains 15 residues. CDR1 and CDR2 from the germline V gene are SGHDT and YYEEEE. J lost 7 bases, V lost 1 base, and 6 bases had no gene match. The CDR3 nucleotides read TGTGCCAGCAGCTTGTGGGACAGGGATCGCCAGCCCCAGCATTTT. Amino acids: CASSLWDRDRQPQHF.

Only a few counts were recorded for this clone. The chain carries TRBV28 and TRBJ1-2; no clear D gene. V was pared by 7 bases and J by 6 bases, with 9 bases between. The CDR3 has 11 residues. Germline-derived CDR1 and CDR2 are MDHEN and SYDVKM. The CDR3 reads CASTQLDGYTF. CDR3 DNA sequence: TGTGCCAGCACCCAACTGGATGGCTACACCTTC.

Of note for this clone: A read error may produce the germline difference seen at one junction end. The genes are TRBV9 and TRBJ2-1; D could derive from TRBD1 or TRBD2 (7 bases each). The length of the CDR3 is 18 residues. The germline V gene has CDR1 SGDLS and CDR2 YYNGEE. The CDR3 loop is CASRVGGLGRGHDNEQFF. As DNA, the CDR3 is TGTGCCAGCCGCGTAGGGGGCTTGGGGCGGGGGCACGACAATGAGCAGTTCTTC.